This T cell receptor (beta chain) was observed in a study of blood T cells in healthy people across ages. Whole-study results and caveats: Unsorted PBMC input precluded a conclusive naive versus antigen-experienced comparison.

A sample-barcoded 5' primer and a J-beta primer mix were used in a second PCR of about 7 to 12 cycles. Each cDNA molecule was tagged by a template-switch adaptor with 12 random nucleotides. TCRdb re-analysed the 5' RACE reads in MiXCR, keeping a single row per CDR3 protein. The sample contains fewer than 650,000 distinct CDR3 sequences, around 27% of which appear only once. The CDR3 extends over 11 amino acids. The V end lost 4 bases, the J end lost 4 bases, and 4 bases lay between the germline ends. In its sample, this clonotype was seen a few times. The antigen is not known. The data were also submitted as part of a second study, on T cells of mothers and their children. From that paper: Reads obtained per mother exceeded 9 million TCR beta CDR3 reads, with several million obtained per child. Related pairs of mothers and children showed slightly higher, non-significant overlap versus unrelated pairs.

The sequenced sample consisted of blood. The receptor's source is a boy aged 2 to 10 in good health. The V call is TRBV12-3 or TRBV12-4, the J call TRBJ1-1; D unresolved. This CDR3 reads CASSSRTEAFF. Here the CDR3 DNA reads TGTGCCAGCAGTTCCCGCACTGAAGCTTTCTTT.